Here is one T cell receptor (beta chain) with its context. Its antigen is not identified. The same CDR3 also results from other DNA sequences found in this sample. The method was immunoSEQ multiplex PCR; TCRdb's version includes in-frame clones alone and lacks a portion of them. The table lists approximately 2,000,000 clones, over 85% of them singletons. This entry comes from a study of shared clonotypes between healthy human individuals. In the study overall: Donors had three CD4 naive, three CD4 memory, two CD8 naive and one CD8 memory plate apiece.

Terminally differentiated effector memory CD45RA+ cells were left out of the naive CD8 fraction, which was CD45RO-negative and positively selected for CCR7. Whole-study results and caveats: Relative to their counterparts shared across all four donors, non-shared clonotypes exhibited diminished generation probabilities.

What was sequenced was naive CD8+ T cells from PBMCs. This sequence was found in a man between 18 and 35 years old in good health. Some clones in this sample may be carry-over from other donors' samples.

As DNA, the CDR3 is TGTGCCAGCAGCCTGGGACAGGGGATATACGAGCAGTACTTC. Translation gives CASSLGQGIYEQYF. The chain couples TRBV5-6 to TRBJ2-7; TRBD1 matches at 10 bases. V lost 4 bases, J lost 4 bases, and 5 bases stayed unmatched. Germline V gives CDR1 SGHDT, CDR2 YYEEEE. This CDR3 contains 14 residues.